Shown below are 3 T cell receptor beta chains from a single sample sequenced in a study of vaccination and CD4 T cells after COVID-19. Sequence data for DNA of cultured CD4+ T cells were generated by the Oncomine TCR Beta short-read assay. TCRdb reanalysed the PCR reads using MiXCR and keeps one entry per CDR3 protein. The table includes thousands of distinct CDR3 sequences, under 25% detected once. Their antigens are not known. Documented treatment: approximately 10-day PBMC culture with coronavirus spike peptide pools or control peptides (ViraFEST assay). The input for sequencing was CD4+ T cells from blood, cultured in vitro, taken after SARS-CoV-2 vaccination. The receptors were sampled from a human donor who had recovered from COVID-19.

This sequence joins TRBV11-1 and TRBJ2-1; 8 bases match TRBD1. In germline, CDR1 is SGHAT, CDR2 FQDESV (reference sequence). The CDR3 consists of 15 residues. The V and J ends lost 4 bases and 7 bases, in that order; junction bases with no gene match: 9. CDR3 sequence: CASSSRQGLRNEQFF. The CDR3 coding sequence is TGTGCCAGCAGCTCTCGACAGGGGCTACGTAATGAGCAGTTCTTC. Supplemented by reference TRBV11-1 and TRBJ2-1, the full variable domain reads EAEVAQSPRYKITEKSQAVAFWCDPISGHATLYWYRQILGQGPELLVQFQDESVVDDSQLPKDRFSAERLKGVDSTLKIQPAELGDSAMYLCASSSRQGLRNEQFFGPGTRLTVL.

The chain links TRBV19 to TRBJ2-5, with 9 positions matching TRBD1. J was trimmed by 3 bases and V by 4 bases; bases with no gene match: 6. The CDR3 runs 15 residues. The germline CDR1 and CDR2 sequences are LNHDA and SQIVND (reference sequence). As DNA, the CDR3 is TGTGCCAGTAGTACCCTCGGACAGGGGAAAGAGACCCAGTACTTC. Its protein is CASSTLGQGKETQYF.

CDR3 coding DNA: TGTGCCAGCAGCCCATCTGGGGTAGGAACCGGGGAGCTGTTTTTT. This encodes CASSPSGVGTGELFF. The J gene is TRBJ2-2, the V gene TRBV27; D unclear. Germline assignment: CDR1 MNHEY and CDR2 SMNVEV (reference sequence). This CDR3 spans 15 amino acids. Trimming removed 6 bases from V and 5 bases from J, with 16 bases in between.